This TCR beta chain came from a study of T cell responses to AZD1222 COVID-19 vaccine. Findings and caveats of the study: White British ancestry dominated among donors, who included more females, and clonal diversity was possibly underestimated.

The CDR3 covers 17 residues. CDR1 is SGHRS and CDR2 is YFSETQ in the germline V gene. V trimming: 5 bases; J trimming: 6 bases; junction bases outside the gene matches: 15. Note on this clone: Its matching antigen is unknown.

Assay used: immunoSEQ multiplex PCR; TCRdb lists only in-frame clones, some missing. The table has about 120,000 clones, about 88% seen once; the top ten hold about 10%. The TCR sequence derives from an adult in good health. The specimen was peripheral blood, collected on day 0 of AZD1222 vaccination. This chain links TRBV5-1 with TRBJ2-2; 8 nucleotides align to TRBD1. This CDR3 reads CASSLQWRQGNSGELFF. CDR3 coding DNA: TGCGCCAGCAGTTTACAGTGGAGACAGGGGAATTCCGGGGAGCTGTTTTTT.